Each of the 12 T cell receptor beta chains below was sequenced from the same sample in a study of glioma-infiltrating T cells after dendritic cell vaccination. The protocol was immunoSEQ multiplex PCR, while the TCRdb copy is restricted to in-frame clones and leaves out a portion. The sample consists of 90,000 to 100,000 clones, 79% of them appearing once. This sample comprised blood, obtained before dendritic cell vaccination. Receptor source: a human donor with glioblastoma.

The V call is TRBV6-6, the J call TRBJ2-7, with D possibly matching TRBD1 (6 bases). The V gene lost 6 bases and the J gene lost 4 bases, with 10 bases spanning the gap. The CDR3 is made up of 12 amino acids. The germline gives CDR1 MNHNY, CDR2 SVGAGI (reference sequence). CDR3 DNA sequence: TGTGCCAGCAGCCCCAGGGGATACGAGCAGTACTTC. It codes for CASSPRGYEQYF.

The V call is TRBV2, the J call TRBJ1-1; TRBD1 matches at 7 bases. Germline values: CDR1 SNHLY, CDR2 FYNNEI. With V trimmed by 2 bases and J by 1 base, 16 bases remained unmatched. The CDR3 covers 19 residues. The CDR3 nucleotides read TGTGCCAGCAGTGAAAGGGTAAGGAATGCTTGGACAGGGAACACTGAAGCTTTCTTT. This gives the protein CASSERVRNAWTGNTEAFF.

The J gene is TRBJ2-7, the V gene TRBV5-1; 8 bases are a match to TRBD1. From germline, CDR1 is SGHRS and CDR2 YFSETQ. The CDR3 length is 17 residues. V dropped 4 bases and J dropped 0; count of bases not matched to a gene: 12. In nucleotides, the CDR3 is TGCGCCAGCAGCCGCAACGTTGACAGGGGAGACTCCTACGAGCAGTACTTC. Amino acid sequence: CASSRNVDRGDSYEQYF.

This clone has only one observation. CDR3 DNA sequence: TGTGCCAGCAGCCCACTGGACAGGGTGGGTGGAAACACCATATATTTT. This encodes CASSPLDRVGGNTIYF. The V and J genes are TRBV9 and TRBJ1-3, with 8 bases identical to TRBD1. Germline CDR1 SGDLS, CDR2 YYNGEE. This CDR3 contains 16 residues. V shed 4 bases and J 3 bases; nucleotides not matched to a gene: 9.

This clone has a handful of counts. The J gene is TRBJ1-3, the V gene TRBV5-1; the D gene is possibly TRBD1 (6 bases). The CDR3 is 16 amino acids. Germline loops: CDR1 SGHRS, CDR2 YFSETQ. Trimming removed 1 base from V and 0 bases from J, with 11 bases in between. CDR3 DNA: TGCGCCAGCAGCTTGAATCAGGGGAGCTCTGGAAACACCATATATTTT. This sequence encodes CASSLNQGSSGNTIYF.

This clone was seen a single time. V usage is TRBV6-5 and J usage is TRBJ1-3; TRBD1 might be the D (6 bases). Germline V gene data show CDR1 as MNHEY and CDR2 as SVGAGI. With 5 bases removed from V and 4 bases from J, the gap between germline ends came to 6 bases. CDR3 length: 12 residues. The CDR3 region is CASSDRGNTIYF. In nucleotides, the CDR3 is TGTGCCAGCAGTGACAGGGGAAACACCATATATTTT.

The V gene is TRBV27, the J gene TRBJ2-7, with D perhaps matching TRBD1 (5 bases). Trimming cost V 6 bases and J 3 bases, with 12 bases left between them. This CDR3 contains 13 residues. The V gene's germline CDR1 is MNHEY and CDR2 SMNVEV (reference sequence). The DNA of the CDR3 is TGTGCCAGCAGGCGAGTTCAGGGCTACGAGCAGTACTTC. This translates into CASRRVQGYEQYF.

This rearrangement joins TRBV7-3 to TRBJ2-3; D perhaps matches TRBD2 (5 bases). The CDR3 spans 15 residues. Looked up from germline, CDR1 is SGHTA and CDR2 is FQGTGA. The V end was cut by 5 bases, the J end by 3 bases, with 15 bases between. The CDR3 reads CASSRTSVLTDTQYF. The DNA of the CDR3 is TGTGCCAGCAGCCGGACTTCGGTATTGACAGATACGCAGTATTTT.

The rearrangement joins TRBV2 to TRBJ2-5, with 9 bases aligning to TRBD1. Germline CDR1 reads SNHLY; CDR2 reads FYNNEI. Germline trimming cut 4 bases from V and 5 bases from J; bases unmatched to any gene: 5. The CDR3 covers 14 residues. The CDR3: CASSGTGVVETQYF. CDR3 nucleotides: TGTGCCAGCAGTGGGACAGGGGTCGTTGAGACCCAGTACTTC.

The CDR3 loop is CASSTSGTGANTEAFF. CDR3 nucleotide sequence: TGTGCCAGCAGTACTTCCGGGACAGGCGCGAACACTGAAGCTTTCTTT. This chain links TRBV6-6 with TRBJ1-1, with 8 bases lining up with TRBD1. Germline V gene lookup returns CDR1 MNHNY and CDR2 SVGAGI (reference sequence). V dropped 5 bases and J dropped 1; count of bases not matched to a gene: 9. The CDR3 totals 16 residues.

The V call is TRBV5-8, the J call TRBJ2-3; the match to TRBD2 covers 12 bases. This CDR3 contains 19 residues. J lost 3 bases, V lost 2 bases, and 13 bases had no gene match. Germline lookup yields CDR1 SGHTS and CDR2 YDEGEE. The CDR3 bases are TGTGCCAGCAGCTTAGGTCTGGGCCTAGCGGGAGGGCCGACAGATACGCAGTATTTT. As protein: CASSLGLGLAGGPTDTQYF.

This clone was observed a single time. V gene TRBV6-1 combines with J gene TRBJ1-1; unclear D gene. With 4 bases removed from V and 1 base from J, the gap between germline ends came to 10 bases. This CDR3 spans 14 amino acids. Germline CDR1 is MNHNS and CDR2 is SASEGT. The CDR3 DNA sequence: TGTGCCAGCAGTGTGGCGGTCCAGAACACTGAAGCTTTCTTT. It specifies CASSVAVQNTEAFF.